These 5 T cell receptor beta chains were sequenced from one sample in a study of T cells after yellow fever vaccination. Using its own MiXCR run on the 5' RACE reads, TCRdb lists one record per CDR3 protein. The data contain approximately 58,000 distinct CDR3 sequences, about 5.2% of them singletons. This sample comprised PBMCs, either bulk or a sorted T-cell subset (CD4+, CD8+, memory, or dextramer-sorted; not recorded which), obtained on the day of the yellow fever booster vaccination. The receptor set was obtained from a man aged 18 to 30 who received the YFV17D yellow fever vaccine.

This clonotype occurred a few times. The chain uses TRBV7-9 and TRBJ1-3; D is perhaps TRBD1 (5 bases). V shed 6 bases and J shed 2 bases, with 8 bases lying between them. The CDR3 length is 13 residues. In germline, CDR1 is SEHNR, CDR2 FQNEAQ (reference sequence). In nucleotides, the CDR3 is TGTGCCAGCAGTCTGACAGCTGGAAACACCATATATTTT. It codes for CASSLTAGNTIYF.

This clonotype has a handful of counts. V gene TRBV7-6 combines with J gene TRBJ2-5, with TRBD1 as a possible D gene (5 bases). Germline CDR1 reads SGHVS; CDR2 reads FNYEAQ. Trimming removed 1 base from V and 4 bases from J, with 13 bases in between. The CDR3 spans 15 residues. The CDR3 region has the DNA TGTGCCAGCAGCTTAGGGGCAGGGTGGGTAGAGACCCAGTACTTC. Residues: CASSLGAGWVETQYF.

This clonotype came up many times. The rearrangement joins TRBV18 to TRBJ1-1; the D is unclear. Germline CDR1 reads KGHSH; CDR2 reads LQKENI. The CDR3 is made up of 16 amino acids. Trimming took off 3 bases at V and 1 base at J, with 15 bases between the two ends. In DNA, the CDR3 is TGTGCCAGCTCACCTACGGTTCGGGCAGGGAACACTGAAGCTTTCTTT. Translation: CASSPTVRAGNTEAFF.

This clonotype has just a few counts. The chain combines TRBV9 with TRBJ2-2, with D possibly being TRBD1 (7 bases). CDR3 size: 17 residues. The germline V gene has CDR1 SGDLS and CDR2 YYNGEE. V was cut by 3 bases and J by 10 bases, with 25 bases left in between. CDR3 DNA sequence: TGTGCCAGCAGCGAATGGGACAGATTAGGAGGGGGTCCGGAGCTGTTTTTT. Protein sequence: CASSEWDRLGGGPELFF.

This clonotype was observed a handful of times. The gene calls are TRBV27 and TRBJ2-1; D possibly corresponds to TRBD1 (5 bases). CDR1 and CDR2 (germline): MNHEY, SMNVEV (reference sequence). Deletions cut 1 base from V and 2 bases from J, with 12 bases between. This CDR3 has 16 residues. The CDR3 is CASSLLQVSTYNEQFF. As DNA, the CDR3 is TGTGCCAGCAGTTTATTACAGGTCTCCACCTACAATGAGCAGTTCTTC.